The 8 T cell receptor beta chains below come from one sample, sequenced in a study of T cell responses to AZD1222 COVID-19 vaccine. The method was immunoSEQ multiplex PCR; TCRdb's version includes in-frame clones alone and lacks a portion of them. The data show about 130,000 clones, more than 85% seen once. The sample here was peripheral blood, taken on day 0 of AZD1222 vaccination. These receptors came from an adult in good health.

The chain joins TRBV29-1 to TRBJ2-5; TRBD1 matches at 7 bases. The J segment lost 5 bases and the V segment lost 6 bases, leaving 9 bases of the junction unmatched. Germline V gives CDR1 SQVTM, CDR2 ANQGSEA. This CDR3 contains 13 residues. The CDR3 nucleotides are TGCAGCGTCGGGACAGACGCCCCTGAGACCCAGTACTTC. Translated: CSVGTDAPETQYF.

The rearrangement joins TRBV12-3 or TRBV12-4 to TRBJ1-1, with no clear D. The CDR3 runs to 13 residues. V shed 7 bases and J shed 3 bases, with 12 bases lying between them. CDR3 protein: CASILRGDTEAFF. As DNA, the CDR3 is TGTGCCAGCATTCTGCGAGGCGACACTGAAGCTTTCTTT.

This rearrangement joins TRBV6-5 to TRBJ1-2, with a possible D match to TRBD1 (6 bases). V was pared by 2 bases and J by 4 bases, with 14 bases between. Germline values: CDR1 MNHEY, CDR2 SVGAGI. The CDR3 runs to 15 residues. In DNA form, the CDR3 reads TGTGCCAGCAGTTACAACCCCGACAGGACCTATGGCTACACCTTC. It yields the protein CASSYNPDRTYGYTF.

The chain combines TRBV30 with TRBJ1-2; D gene unclear. Germline CDR1 is GTSNPN and CDR2 is SVGIG (reference sequence). This CDR3 spans 14 amino acids. Between the trimmed V and J ends, which lost 1 base and 2 bases, there was a span of 11 bases. The CDR3 reads CAWSASPGNYGYTF. The CDR3 DNA sequence: TGTGCCTGGAGTGCTTCCCCGGGAAACTATGGCTACACCTTC.

V and J are TRBV7-5 and TRBJ1-2; the table's D call of TRBD1 was not tested on the DNA. TRBV7-5 is an annotated pseudogene. The CDR3 consists of 19 residues. DNA of the CDR3: TGTGTCAGAAGCTTACGACTCAGGGGGCCTTACTATAATAACTATGGCTACACCTTC. Translated, it gives CVRSLRLRGPYYNNYGYTF.

The rearrangement uses TRBV11-2 and TRBJ1-3; D call uncertain. Trimming took 3 bases from V and 2 from J, leaving 8 bases between them. The germline gives CDR1 SGHAT, CDR2 FQNNGV. The length of the CDR3 is 14 residues. The CDR3 DNA is TGTGCCAGCAGCTTGACGTGGACTGGAAACACCATATATTTT. Translation gives CASSLTWTGNTIYF.

The chain couples TRBV5-6 to TRBJ2-5; TRBD2 matches 10 bases. CDR1 SGHDT and CDR2 YYEEEE come from the germline V gene. The CDR3 runs 14 residues. The J segment lost 5 bases and the V segment lost 6 bases, leaving 7 bases of the junction unmatched. The CDR3 nucleotides are TGTGCCAGCATCCCTAGCGGGAGTTGGGAGACCCAGTACTTC. Amino acids: CASIPSGSWETQYF. Using reference TRBV5-6 and TRBJ2-5 for the parts outside the CDR3, the full variable domain is DAGVTQSPTHLIKTRGQQVTLRCSPKSGHDTVSWYQQALGQGPQFIFQYYEEEERQRGNFPDRFSGHQFPNYSSELNVNALLLGDSALYLCASIPSGSWETQYFGPGTRLLVL.

This rearrangement joins TRBV7-6 to TRBJ1-5; the D is unclear. Trimming took off 0 bases at V and 5 bases at J, with 14 bases between the two ends. The CDR3 is 16 amino acids. CDR1 and CDR2 (germline): SGHVS, FNYEAQ. The CDR3 is CASSLAVRGGHQPQHF. CDR3 DNA: TGTGCCAGCAGCTTAGCCGTACGGGGAGGGCATCAGCCCCAGCATTTT.